This TCR beta chain was found in a study of T cell responses to AZD1222 COVID-19 vaccine. Data came from immunoSEQ multiplex PCR; TCRdb stores just in-frame clones and leaves some out. The sample records 200,000 to 250,000 clones, approximately 94% being singletons. Trimming took 2 bases from V and 0 from J, leaving 11 bases between them. Germline CDR1 is MNHEY and CDR2 is SVGAGI. The CDR3 totals 16 residues. The study, taken as a whole, reports: Nearly half of spike-specific TCRs reportedly target unmutated variant regions.

A note on this clone: The target antigen is unknown.

The input for sequencing was peripheral blood, taken on day 0 of MenACWY control vaccination. The chain recombines TRBV6-5 with TRBJ1-3, with D uncertain. This clonotype originated in an adult in good health. The CDR3 sequence: CASSYGGSVSGNTIYF. The CDR3 coding sequence is TGTGCCAGCAGTTACGGCGGGTCAGTCTCTGGAAACACCATATATTTT.